This T cell receptor beta chain is drawn from a study of T cell clones after liver transplantation. Sequenced by immunoSEQ multiplex PCR; TCRdb stores in-frame clones only, minus some. The sample lists 70,000 or so clones; 80% to 95% were seen once. V dropped 10 bases and J dropped 0 bases, with 12 bases sitting between them. Germline CDR1 is ENHRY and CDR2 is SYGVKD. The CDR3 runs 14 residues. The chain combines TRBV10-3 with TRBJ2-2; possible D gene TRBD2, 7 bases. Here the sequenced sample was CD4+ T cells from blood, taken approximately 27 months after liver transplant. The sequence was obtained from a human patient who received a liver transplant. Some T cells may have originated in the graft donor. For the CDR3, the DNA is TGTGCCACCATCGGGGGGCCGAACACCGGGGAGCTGTTTTTT. Translating it yields CATIGGPNTGELFF.